This is a list of T cell receptor beta chains from one sample in a study of immune heterogeneity within non-small cell lung tumors. TCRdb analysed the multiplex PCR reads with MiXCR anew, one entry per CDR3 protein. The sample holds approximately 3,100 distinct CDR3 sequences; 25% to 35% are singletons and the top ten take around 9.3%. Material: lung tumor tissue. These receptors all come from a man aged 60 to 75 with non-small cell lung cancer. Each CDR3 is given with its conserved first and last residue. D genes are given only for firm matches. Some rows have no size entry. The others give once, few or many, or a class for an expanded clone.

>TRBD2|15|TRBJ2-7|TRBV27|medium-sized
TGTGCCAGCAGAGCCGCGACGGGGGGGGCCTACGAGCAGTACTTC
CASRAATGGAYEQYF
>.|18|TRBJ2-7|TRBV3-1|large
TGTGCCAGCAGCCAAGATCCCCCCTCGGCACGCGACCTGTACGAGCAGTACTTC
CASSQDPPSARDLYEQYF
>TRBD1|13|TRBJ1-2|TRBV7-3|few
TGTGCCAGCAGCGCGACAGGGGCCTATGGCTACACCTTC
CASSATGAYGYTF
>.|12|TRBJ1-1|TRBV20-1|few
TGCAGTACCTCTACAGGGCGCACTGAAGCTTTCTTT
CSTSTGRTEAFF
>.|18|TRBJ1-1|TRBV6-6|few
TGTGCCAGCAGTTACTCGATGGGTGGGAGCAGGGTTCAGACTGAAGCTTTCTTT
CASSYSMGGSRVQTEAFF
>TRBD1|16|TRBJ2-1|TRBV20-1|.
TGCAGTGCTAGGGGGACAGGGGGCCCCTCCTACAATGAGCAGTTCTTC
CSARGTGGPSYNEQFF
>.|13|TRBJ1-3|TRBV20-1|medium-sized
TGCAGTGCGAGGGACATAGGGAGGGACACCATATATTTT
CSARDIGRDTIYF
>TRBD2|15|TRBJ2-2|TRBV6-1|.
TGTTCCAGCTCTCCTAGCGGGAGTATTATCGGGGAGCTGTTTTTT
CSSSPSGSIIGELFF
>.|14|TRBJ1-6|TRBV12-3/TRBV12-4|.
TGTGCCAGAAGAGAGGGACGGGCTAATTCACCCCTCCACTTT
CARREGRANSPLHF
>.|17|TRBJ2-7|TRBV5-1|medium-sized
TGCGCCAGCAGCTTGGCCACGGAATCCTCTACTTCCTACGAGCAGTACTTC
CASSLATESSTSYEQYF
>.|15|TRBJ1-3|TRBV12-3/TRBV12-4|few
TGTGCCAGCAGTTCTAGGGGGTACTCTGGAAACACCATATATTTT
CASSSRGYSGNTIYF
>TRBD2|19|TRBJ2-3|TRBV4-2|large
TGTGCCAGCAGCCAAGGGGAGGCTAGCGGGAGGTTGAATAGGGATACGCAGTATTTT
CASSQGEASGRLNRDTQYF
>.|13|TRBJ1-5|TRBV30|medium-sized
TGTGCCTGGAGTGGTAGGATCAATCAGCCCCAGCATTTT
CAWSGRINQPQHF
>TRBD1|14|TRBJ1-5|TRBV7-2|.
TGTGCCAGCAGCTTAGGGACAGGGCATCAGCCCCAGCATTTT
CASSLGTGHQPQHF
>TRBD2|15|TRBJ2-5|TRBV5-8|.
TGTGCCAGCAGCCAAGGACTAGCGGGAGGGGAGACCCAGTACTTC
CASSQGLAGGETQYF
>.|12|TRBJ1-5|TRBV28|medium-sized
TGTGCCACCGTAGGCGGGAATCAGCCCCAGCATTTT
CATVGGNQPQHF
>TRBD1|11|TRBJ1-5|TRBV20-1|.
TGCAGTGCGAGACAGGGTCGGTCCCAGCATTTT
CSARQGRSQHF
>.|13|TRBJ1-5|TRBV7-9|medium-sized
TGTGCCAGCAGCTTAGAGGGGGGTCAGCCCCAGCATTTT
CASSLEGGQPQHF
>TRBD2|19|TRBJ2-5|TRBV27|.
TGTGCCAGCAGTTTATTTTCGGGACTAGCGGGGCTGGTTGGAGGGACCCAGTACTTC
CASSLFSGLAGLVGGTQYF
>.|15|TRBJ1-5|TRBV28|medium-sized
TGTGCCAGCAGTTCCGACCCCGACAGAAATCAGCCCCAGCATTTT
CASSSDPDRNQPQHF
>.|17|TRBJ2-1|TRBV5-1|few
TGCGCCAGCAGCTTGGAGAGTCCTGAAGGTTTCTACAATGAGCAGTTCTTC
CASSLESPEGFYNEQFF
>.|16|TRBJ1-5|TRBV18|.
TGTGCCAGCTCACCAGGGGCTCCCTATAGCAATCAGCACCAGCATTTT
CASSPGAPYSNQHQHF
>.|18|TRBJ2-1|TRBV27|few
TGTGCCAGCAGTTGGCGGGGGAACAGGGGGATGAATTACAATGAGCAGTTCTTC
CASSWRGNRGMNYNEQFF
>TRBD1|15|TRBJ1-2|TRBV10-3|.
TGTGCCATCAGTGACGGCGGGACAGGGGGAAATGGCTACACCTTC
CAISDGGTGGNGYTF
>.|18|TRBJ2-1|TRBV27|.
TGTGCCAGCAGTTGGCGGGGGAGCAGGGGGATGAATTACAATGAGCAGTTCTTC
CASSWRGSRGMNYNEQFF
>TRBD2|17|TRBJ2-7|TRBV9|.
TGTGCCAGCAGCGTCGGGCCCGGGAGTAGCGGGAGGTACGAGCAGTACTTC
CASSVGPGSSGRYEQYF
>.|10|TRBJ2-1|TRBV7-2|few
TGTGCCAGCAGCTTTCGTGAGCAGTTCTTC
CASSFREQFF